This T cell receptor (beta chain) originates from a study of T cells after yellow fever vaccination. The sample holds a few counts of this clonotype. As yet, its antigen is unknown. The CDR3 totals 15 residues. Losses at the gene ends were 6 bases for V and 5 bases for J; bases not matched to a gene: 9. CDR1 MNHNS and CDR2 SASEGT come from the germline V gene. Study-wide points: Only a minor proportion of clonotypes was detected across both CD4 and CD8 compartments.

A process of 5'RACE template switching, which added a universal primer site and UMIs, was used to make TCR cDNA. TCRdb used MiXCR to reprocess the 5' RACE reads, holding one entry per CDR3 protein. Of hundreds of thousands of distinct CDR3 sequences in the sample, 9% to 15% were seen once. This chain connects TRBV6-1 to TRBJ2-5, with 10 positions matching TRBD2. The clonotype originates from a man younger than 40 who received the YFV17D yellow fever vaccine. The sample consisted of PBMCs, taken on the day of the yellow fever booster vaccination. CDR3 residues: CASRDLAGGGETQYF. CDR3 coding DNA: TGTGCCAGCAGAGACTTAGCGGGAGGTGGTGAGACCCAGTACTTC.